The present T cell receptor (beta chain) was sequenced within a study of vaccination and CD4 T cells after COVID-19. Findings and caveats of the study: Analysis of convalescent patients found that 304 of 307 vaccine-specific clones were spike mono-reactive.

The sample's treatment: approximately 10-day PBMC culture with coronavirus spike peptide pools or control peptides (ViraFEST assay). ViraFEST sequenced TCRs after peptide-pool expansion of antigen-specific T cells. PBMC cultures, at approximately 2 million cells per well, received about 10 IU/ml IL-2 and 9 to 10 ug/ml peptide pools. There are 15 residues in the CDR3. V shed 6 bases and J 2 bases; nucleotides not matched to a gene: 8. In germline, CDR1 is WSHSY, CDR2 SAAADI. To note about this clonotype: Its cognate antigen is unknown.

With the Oncomine TCR Beta short-read assay, DNA from cultured CD4+ T cells was sequenced. MiXCR, run by TCRdb on the PCR reads, gives a single entry per CDR3 protein. This table has several thousand distinct CDR3 sequences, about three fifths appearing once. The clonotype comes from a human donor who had recovered from COVID-19. The chain carries TRBV10-2 and TRBJ2-5, with 8 bases lining up with TRBD2. The sequenced sample consisted of CD4+ T cells from blood, cultured in vitro. This CDR3 reads CASSPSGGIQETQYF. The CDR3 bases are TGCGCCAGCAGCCCCAGCGGGGGCATACAAGAGACCCAGTACTTC.